This T cell receptor (beta chain) was profiled in a study of T cells in Graves' hyperthyroidism and ophthalmopathy (dated by TCRdb to between 2017 and 2020). With regard to the full study: Peripheral blood samples were taken at the time of initial diagnosis, prior to any treatment. To identify TCR V-J signatures that set the groups apart, the researchers used a discovery cohort of 90 to 100 patients, made up of 40 to 45 with Graves' ophthalmopathy and approximately 57 with stable Graves' hyperthyroidism. Prospective prediction of ophthalmopathy was tested in an independent validation cohort of 18 to 20 hyperthyroidism patients and some 17 patients who later progressed to ophthalmopathy. The roughly 91 discovery patients were randomly divided into training and test sets at a 7:3 ratio. The study also compared thyroid tissue and blood T-cell repertoires from 6 or 7 Graves' hyperthyroidism patients. After blood sampling, hyperthyroidism patients were treated with methimazole at a starting dose of 30 mg daily, and ophthalmopathy patients were treated with high-dose intravenous methylprednisolone. The paper reports TCR Vbeta CDR3 sequencing of about 140 peripheral blood samples: 40 or so ophthalmopathy, approximately 74 hyperthyroidism and around 17 progressor patients.

A patient counted as having stable Graves' hyperthyroidism if no progression to ophthalmopathy occurred over 18 months of follow-up. The hyperthyroidism patients were between 18 and 65 years old and newly diagnosed, with a disease duration of less than 2 months. Patients with uncontrolled infections, other autoimmune diseases, pregnancy or lactation were excluded. Diagnoses were established on the basis of clinical symptoms, serum thyroxine and TRAb, thyroid ultrasound, and orbital computed tomography. PBMCs were separated from roughly 10 ml of fresh peripheral blood using Ficoll-Paque density gradient centrifugation. Total RNA was extracted with Trizol reagent, and quality was checked on an Agilent 2100 Bioanalyzer. Broader findings and caveats from the paper: A model built on a 13 V-J signature distinguished ophthalmopathy from stable hyperthyroidism, reaching around 87% sensitivity and around 81% specificity in cross-validation and 80%/75% in testing. Most expanded thyroid clonotypes (frequency above 0.001) were also found in blood, which suggests that blood repertoires may mirror thyroid immune responses. In validation, the model predicted progression to ophthalmopathy a median of around 6.5 months before onset, with roughly 68% sensitivity and roughly 72% specificity. Sample size was not statistically predetermined, and investigators were not blinded to group allocation.

The TCR beta CDR3 regions were amplified from RNA transcripts. For the first round of RT-PCR on the TCR CDR3, the HTBI primer set was used together with the Qiagen OneStep RT-PCR kit. Libraries were constructed in a second round of multiplex PCR, after which size selection and purification were performed. Sequencing of the libraries was done on an Illumina HiSeq2000 using paired-end 100 bp reads. As for the original processing: SOAPnuke was used to process the raw data, throwing out any read that contained adapters or uncalled bases, had a mean Phred below 15, or lacked an exact constant-primer or identifier match. High-quality paired reads were merged using COPE v1.2.5, and each unique nucleotide sequence was defined as a clonotype. MiTCR v1.1 was used to align clonotypes to the IMGT TRBV, TRBD and TRBJ reference segments. Analysis was restricted to V-J combinations with a frequency above 0.0001, which covered 98% to 99.2% of repertoires. The TCS score was defined as F50 (clonal expansion) divided by E x V (chaos), with BLOSUM62-based TCRdist calculated between CDR3 peptides within each V-J. Welch's t-statistics and random forest reduced 450 to 600 V-J features to about 12, which were used in a naive Bayes classifier (R e1071). TCRdb cleaned the public reads at Q25 with fastp, built clones with MiXCR and kept in-frame beta chains. Rows are combined by CDR3 protein, so each entry shows the most common genes and DNA. TCRdb, rather than the study authors, made the V and J calls. The sample yields roughly 380,000 distinct CDR3 sequences; 15% to 20% were counted once. The ten top clones hold around 4% of the sample.

The CDR3 goes from the cysteine to the phenylalanine over 16 residues. This entry keeps only the CDR3 DNA: 48 bases, framed from base 1. The germline V gene gives CDR1 as MNHNS and CDR2 as SASEGT. V gives up 5 bases and J gives up 4 bases, and the segment between their germline ends measures 18 bases. This clonotype appeared a few times. The specificity of this receptor is unknown. No much larger clonotype is one base removed from it; base qualities were not supplied. Recombination connected TRBV6-1 to TRBJ1-5; TRBD1 is perhaps the D gene, given 5 matching bases. Sequenced input: blood. The sequence derives from a woman aged 18 to 35 with Graves' hyperthyroidism. The nucleotides read TGTGCCAGCAGTACCCTAACTGGGGGGTTTAATCAGCCCCAGCATTTT. Translated, it reads CASSTLTGGFNQPQHF.